This entry lists 18 T cell receptor beta chains sequenced from one sample in a study of shared clonotypes between healthy human individuals. Some clones are missing from TCRdb's copy, which holds only in-frame ones; the method was immunoSEQ multiplex PCR. The data contain about a million clones, roughly 80% of them singletons. The sequenced sample consisted of memory CD4+ T cells sorted from blood. Subset here: CD45RA-negative fraction. The receptors derive from a man between 18 and 29 years old in good health.

The gene calls are TRBV19 and TRBJ2-4; D possibly matches TRBD1 or TRBD2 (6 bases each). V lost 7 bases and J 3 bases, leaving 28 bases between the germline ends. This CDR3 is 19 amino acids long. The germline gives CDR1 LNHDA, CDR2 SQIVND (reference sequence). The CDR3 coding sequence is TGTGCCAGTACCCCGGTCGGGGGCGGTATCGCGGTCGGCAAAAACATTCAGTACTTC. Translated, it gives CASTPVGGGIAVGKNIQYF.

V gene TRBV7-8 combines with J gene TRBJ2-1; TRBD2 matches 14 bases. Germline trimming cut 4 bases from V and 6 bases from J; bases unmatched to any gene: 5. The CDR3 totals 16 residues. CDR1 and CDR2 (germline): SGHVS, FQNEAQ. As DNA, the CDR3 is TGTGCCAGCAGCTGGGGGACTAGCGGGAGTGGCAATGAGCAGTTCTTC. Protein sequence: CASSWGTSGSGNEQFF. Looking up the rest from reference TRBV7-8 and TRBJ2-1 gives the full variable domain: GAGVSQSPRYKVAKRGQDVALRCDPISGHVSLFWYQQALGQGPEFLTYFQNEAQLDKSGLPSDRFFAERPEGSVSTLKIQRTQQEDSAVYLCASSWGTSGSGNEQFFGPGTRLTVL.

In the case of this clone: A much larger clone differs by one base, so this may be a read error. The sample carries other DNA sequences with the same CDR3. The chain employs TRBV6-1 and TRBJ1-2, with a possible D match to TRBD1 (5 bases). Germline V gives CDR1 MNHNS, CDR2 SASEGT. Deletions cut 5 bases from V and 4 bases from J, with 11 bases between. This CDR3 has 13 residues. CDR3 sequence reads: CASSTGTAYGYTF. CDR3 sequence (DNA): TGTGCCAGCAGTACCGGGACTGCCTATGGCTACACCTTC.

This clone appeared once. This sequence joins TRBV30 and TRBJ2-7; D may be TRBD1 (6 bases). The CDR3 length is 20 residues. Germline V CDR1 and CDR2: GTSNPN, SVGIG (reference sequence). V lost 4 bases and J lost 4, with 35 bases in between. CDR3 sequence reads: CAWKRISKALVWTDKYEQYF. Written as DNA, the CDR3 is TGTGCCTGGAAAAGGATTTCAAAAGCCCTGGTATGGACAGACAAGTACGAGCAGTACTTC.

This rearrangement joins TRBV9 to TRBJ1-3; D is ambiguous. There are 16 residues in the CDR3. Trimming removed 4 bases at V and 0 bases at J, with 14 bases between. Germline V gene data show CDR1 as SGDLS and CDR2 as YYNGEE. The CDR3 DNA is TGTGCCAGCAGCCCTCGACGGACCATCTCTGGAAACACCATATATTTT. The encoded protein is CASSPRRTISGNTIYF.

As to this clone: At the DNA level, this CDR3 is encoded by other sequences in the same sample as well. The CDR3, as DNA: TGTGCCTGGAGTGCAAACGCGAACACCGGGGAGCTGTTTTTT. Protein sequence: CAWSANANTGELFF. The rearrangement joins TRBV30 to TRBJ2-2; D gene uncertain. CDR3 length: 14 residues. Germline-derived CDR1 and CDR2 are GTSNPN and SVGIG (reference sequence). V was pared by 1 base and J by 0 bases, with 6 bases between.

For this clone: This likely stems from a read error, as it lies one base from a far larger clone. The genes are TRBV6-6 and TRBJ2-5; 12 bases are a match to TRBD1. The CDR3 runs 15 residues. CDR1 is MNHNY and CDR2 is SVGAGI in the germline V gene (reference sequence). The J segment lost 5 bases and the V segment lost 5 bases, leaving 6 bases of the junction unmatched. CDR3 region: CASSKGQGARETQYF. DNA of the CDR3: TGTGCCAGCAGTAAGGGACAGGGGGCGCGGGAGACCCAGTACTTC.

This clone was counted a single time. The chain links TRBV27 to TRBJ1-6; 7 nucleotides agree with TRBD1. This CDR3 is built from 15 residues. Per the germline V gene, CDR1 is MNHEY and CDR2 is SMNVEV (reference sequence). Losses at the gene ends were 1 base for V and 7 bases for J; bases not matched to a gene: 4. The CDR3 region has the DNA TGTGCCAGCAGTTTATTCTGGACAGGCAATTCACCCCTCCACTTT. This translates into CASSLFWTGNSPLHF.

This clone showed up just once. The chain employs TRBV5-6 and TRBJ1-1; D call uncertain. Germline loops: CDR1 SGHDT, CDR2 YYEEEE. V was trimmed by 0 bases and J by 7 bases, leaving 13 bases between them. CDR3 length: 14 residues. CDR3 loop: CASSLVGEEVEAFF. DNA for the CDR3: TGTGCCAGCAGCTTGGTTGGGGAGGAGGTTGAAGCTTTCTTT.

About this clone itself: This could be a read error, since a much larger clone is one nucleotide away. V is TRBV4-3 and J is TRBJ2-7; weak D call: TRBD2 (6 bases). CDR1 LGHNA and CDR2 YSLEER come from the germline V gene. CDR3 length: 15 residues. CDR3 residues: CASSQDRAGLYGQYF. The CDR3 nucleotides read TGCGCCAGCAGCCAAGATCGGGCGGGGCTGTACGGGCAGTACTTC.

The chain recombines TRBV9 with TRBJ1-4, with TRBD1 matching over 8 bases. The germline V gene has CDR1 SGDLS and CDR2 YYNGEE. V lost 0 bases, J lost 7 bases, and 5 bases stayed unmatched. The CDR3 extends over 15 amino acids. The DNA for the CDR3 is TGTGCCAGCAGCGTAGTGGCAGGGGGCGGTGAAAAACTGTTTTTT. It is translated as CASSVVAGGGEKLFF.

This chain links TRBV5-1 with TRBJ2-1; 9 nucleotides align to TRBD2. V lost 6 bases to trimming and J lost 9 bases; unmatched junction nucleotides: 10. CDR3 length: 14 residues. Germline CDR1 SGHRS, CDR2 YFSETQ. CDR3 DNA: TGCGCCAGCACCATTAGCGGGAGAGATAGTGAGCAGTTCTTC. Residues: CASTISGRDSEQFF.

The chain recombines TRBV28 with TRBJ1-1; D might be TRBD1 (6 bases). Germline V lookup: CDR1 MDHEN, CDR2 SYDVKM. The germline V and J ends were trimmed by 5 bases and 1 base, with 11 bases remaining between them. The CDR3 has 14 residues. Here the CDR3 DNA reads TGTGCCAGCAGTCTTGGACAGAAGAACACTGAAGCTTTCTTT. It encodes CASSLGQKNTEAFF.

The chain joins TRBV7-2 to TRBJ1-6, with TRBD1 matching 9 bases. After removal of 7 bases from V and 9 bases from J, the junction contained 10 bases not matched to a gene. There are 15 residues in the CDR3. Germline lookup yields CDR1 SGHTA and CDR2 FQGNSA. CDR3 residues: CASTRGGTGISPLHF. The DNA of the CDR3 is TGTGCCAGCACCAGAGGGGGGACAGGGATTTCACCCCTCCACTTT.

This chain connects TRBV6-1 to TRBJ1-2, with 7 bases identical to TRBD1. The CDR3 has 11 amino acids. Germline loops: CDR1 MNHNS, CDR2 SASEGT. The V segment lost 8 bases and the J segment 6 bases; nucleotides outside the gene matches: 3. Here the CDR3 DNA reads TGTGCCAGCTCAGGGGGGGATGGCTACACCTTC. As protein: CASSGGDGYTF.

V and J are TRBV5-1 and TRBJ1-1; 9 bases are shared with TRBD1. Per the germline V gene, CDR1 is SGHRS and CDR2 is YFSETQ. The CDR3 contains 15 residues. Trimming removed 5 bases from V and 1 base from J; junction bases left unmatched: 6. CDR3 protein: CASRKQGATNTEAFF. CDR3 nucleotides: TGCGCCAGCAGAAAACAGGGGGCAACGAACACTGAAGCTTTCTTT.

The V and J genes are TRBV10-2 and TRBJ2-7; D is ambiguous. With 2 bases removed from V and 3 bases from J, the gap between germline ends came to 5 bases. Looked up from germline, CDR1 is WSHSY and CDR2 is SAAADI. CDR3 length: 12 residues. The CDR3 protein is CASSEASYEQYF. The DNA of the CDR3 is TGCGCCAGCAGTGAGGCCAGCTACGAGCAGTACTTC.

The genes are TRBV28 and TRBJ1-5; the D gene is possibly TRBD1 (5 bases). The CDR3 has 13 amino acids. Germline lookup yields CDR1 MDHEN and CDR2 SYDVKM. The CDR3 nucleotides read TGTGTCACAGGAGGCGGCAGCAATCAGCCCCAGCATTTT. This translates into CVTGGGSNQPQHF. Using reference TRBV28 and TRBJ1-5 for the parts outside the CDR3, the full variable domain is DVKVTQSSRYLVKRTGEKVFLECVQDMDHENMFWYRQDPGLGLRLIYFSYDVKMKEKGDIPEGYSVSREKKERFSLILESASTNQTSMYLCVTGGGSNQPQHFGDGTRLSIL.